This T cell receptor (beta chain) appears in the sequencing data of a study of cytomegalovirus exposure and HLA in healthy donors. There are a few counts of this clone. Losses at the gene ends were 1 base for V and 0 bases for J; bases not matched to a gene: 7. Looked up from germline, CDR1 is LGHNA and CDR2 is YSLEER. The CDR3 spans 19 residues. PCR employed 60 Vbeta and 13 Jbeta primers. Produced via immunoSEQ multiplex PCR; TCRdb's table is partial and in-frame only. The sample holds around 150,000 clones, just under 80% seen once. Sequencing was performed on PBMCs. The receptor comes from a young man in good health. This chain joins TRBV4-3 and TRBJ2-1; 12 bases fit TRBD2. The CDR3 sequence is CASSQAGTSGLSSYNEQFF. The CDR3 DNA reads TGCGCCAGCAGCCAAGCCGGGACTAGCGGGTTAAGCTCCTACAATGAGCAGTTCTTC.